One T cell receptor beta chain is described in this entry. As yet, its antigen is unknown. One entry per CDR3 protein, called by TCRdb with MiXCR from the RT-PCR reads. The sample yields 500,000 to 600,000 distinct CDR3 sequences, 16% seen once. These data are taken from a study of response to subunit inactivated influenza vaccine. Study observations and caveats: New T cells are recruited in small numbers by each seasonal influenza vaccination, according to the authors' suggestion.

There are 12 residues in the CDR3. Trimming cost V 5 bases and J 7 bases; bases outside gene matches: 3. CDR1 is SGHTA, CDR2 FQGNSA, per germline. The receptor comes from a man aged 45 to 75 who received an inactivated influenza vaccine. This chain joins TRBV7-2 and TRBJ1-1; TRBD1 aligns across 8 bases. The sequencing here drew on CD4+ T cells sorted from PBMCs, taken 23 to 25 months after vaccination. This CDR3 is CASSRDRGEAFF. The DNA of the CDR3 is TGTGCCAGCAGCCGCGACAGGGGTGAAGCTTTCTTT.